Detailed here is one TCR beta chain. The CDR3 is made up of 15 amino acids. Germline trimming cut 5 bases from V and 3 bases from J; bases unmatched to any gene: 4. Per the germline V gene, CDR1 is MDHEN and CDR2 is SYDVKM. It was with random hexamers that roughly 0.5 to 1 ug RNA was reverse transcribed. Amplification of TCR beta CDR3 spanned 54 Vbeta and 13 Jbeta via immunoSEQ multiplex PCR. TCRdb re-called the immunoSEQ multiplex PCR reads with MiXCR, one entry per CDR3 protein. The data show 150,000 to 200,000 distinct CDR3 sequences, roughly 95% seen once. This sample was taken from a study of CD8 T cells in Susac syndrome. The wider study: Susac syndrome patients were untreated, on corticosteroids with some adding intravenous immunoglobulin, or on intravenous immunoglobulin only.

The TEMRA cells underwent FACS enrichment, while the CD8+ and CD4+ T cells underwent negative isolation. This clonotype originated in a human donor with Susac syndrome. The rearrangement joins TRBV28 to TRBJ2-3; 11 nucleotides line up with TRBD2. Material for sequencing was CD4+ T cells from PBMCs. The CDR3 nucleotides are TGTGCCAGCAGTACTAGCGGGGGCGGGACAGATACGCAGTATTTT. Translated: CASSTSGGGTDTQYF.